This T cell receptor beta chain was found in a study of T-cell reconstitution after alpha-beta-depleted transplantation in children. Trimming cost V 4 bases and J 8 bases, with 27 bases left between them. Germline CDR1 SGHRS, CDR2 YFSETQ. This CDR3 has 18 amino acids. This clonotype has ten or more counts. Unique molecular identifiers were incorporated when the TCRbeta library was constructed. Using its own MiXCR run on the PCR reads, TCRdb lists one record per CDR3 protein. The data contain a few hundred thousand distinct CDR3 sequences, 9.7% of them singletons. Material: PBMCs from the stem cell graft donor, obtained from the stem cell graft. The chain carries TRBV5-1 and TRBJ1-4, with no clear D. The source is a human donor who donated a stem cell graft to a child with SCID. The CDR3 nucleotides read TGCGCCAGCAGCGCTGGCTCGCTCGCTTGGAACACGGGGGAAAAACTGTTTTTT. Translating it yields CASSAGSLAWNTGEKLFF.